These T cell receptor beta chains were read from a single sample in a study of blood T cell repertoires in COVID-19. Some clones are missing from TCRdb's copy, which holds only in-frame ones; the method was immunoSEQ multiplex PCR. The sample consists of 330,000 or so clones, roughly nine tenths of them appearing once. Sequencing was carried out using peripheral blood. These receptors were obtained from a woman in her sixties with COVID-19, enrolled during active disease. CDR3s include the opening cysteine and the closing phenylalanine or tryptophan. The D gene is left open where the match is weak. Expanded clones get a size class; other rows say once, few or many, or leave the size out.

abundance,j_gene,d_gene,v_gene,CDR3nt,CDR3aa
.,TRBJ1-2,TRBD1,TRBV28,TGTGCCAGCTCCGAAATCCGGAGACAGGGATTTGGCTACACCTTC,CASSEIRRQGFGYTF
.,TRBJ1-1,TRBD1,TRBV18,TGTGCCAGCTCACCGATTCGCCGGGACAGCGTTAATGAAGCTTTCTTT,CASSPIRRDSVNEAFF
.,TRBJ2-7,.,TRBV11-2,TGTGCCAGCAGCTTAGCGGCGGAAGGCTACGAGCAGTACTTC,CASSLAAEGYEQYF
.,TRBJ1-2,.,TRBV2,TGTGCCAGCAGTCGGCTTGCGGGGAGGAACACCTTC,CASSRLAGRNTF
once,TRBJ2-5,.,TRBV15,TGTGCCACCAGCCCCGGAGGGAGTGCCCAAGAGACCCAGTACTTC,CATSPGGSAQETQYF
.,TRBJ2-5,TRBD2,TRBV7-9,TGTGCCAGCAGAGCGGGACTAGCGGGGGGCTGGGAGACCCAGTACTTC,CASRAGLAGGWETQYF
.,TRBJ2-4,TRBD2,TRBV19,TGTGCCAGTAGTTATAGCGGGGGCCTAGCCAAAAACATTCAGTACTTC,CASSYSGGLAKNIQYF
.,TRBJ2-2,.,TRBV19,TGTGCCAGTAGTATAGATCAGGCAGGGTCAACCGGGGAGCTGTTTTTT,CASSIDQAGSTGELFF
.,TRBJ1-3,.,TRBV10-3,TGTGCCATCAGTGATCCACCTACTACTGGAAACACCATATATTTT,CAISDPPTTGNTIYF
.,TRBJ2-5,TRBD1,TRBV11-2,TGTGCCAGCAGCTTAGGTGGGACAGGTCAAGAGACCCAGTACTTC,CASSLGGTGQETQYF
.,TRBJ1-2,.,TRBV7-9,TGTGCCAGCAGCTTGAGGAATAACTATGGCTACACCTTC,CASSLRNNYGYTF
once,TRBJ2-7,.,TRBV2,TGTGCCAGCAGGCCCCACGGTGCGCCCTACGAGCAGTACTTC,CASRPHGAPYEQYF
.,TRBJ1-2,TRBD1,TRBV19,TGTGCCACCCACCCCGGAGGGGGCATCTATGGCTACACCTTC,CATHPGGGIYGYTF
.,TRBJ1-1,TRBD1,TRBV28,TGTGCCAGCAGCACGACCCCCTCGACAGGGTCCCCTGAAGCTTTCTTT,CASSTTPSTGSPEAFF
.,TRBJ2-1,.,TRBV14,TGTGCCAGCAGCCCGTCGTATGCGGAGGGCCCCTACAATGAGCAGTTCTTC,CASSPSYAEGPYNEQFF
.,TRBJ2-2,TRBD1,TRBV20-1,TGCAGTGCAAGTCGGGACAGCACCGGGGAGCTGTTTTTT,CSASRDSTGELFF
.,TRBJ2-7,TRBD2,TRBV2,TGTGCCAGCAGCGTCAGCGGGGGAGAGGGCTACGAGCAGTACTTC,CASSVSGGEGYEQYF
.,TRBJ1-6,TRBD1,TRBV6-5,TGTGCCAGCAGTTCGAATTGGGACAGTCATTATTCACCCCTCCACTTT,CASSSNWDSHYSPLHF
.,TRBJ2-5,TRBD2,TRBV27,TGTGCCAGCAGATCACTAGCGGGGGGCCGGGAGACCCAGTACTTC,CASRSLAGGRETQYF
.,TRBJ1-6,.,TRBV30,TGTGCCTGGAGTTCCTCAGGAAATTCACCCCTCCACTTT,CAWSSSGNSPLHF
.,TRBJ1-5,.,TRBV19,TGTGCCAGTAGTATACCGGGACAAATCATTCCCCAGCATTTT,CASSIPGQIIPQHF
.,TRBJ1-1,TRBD1,TRBV4-1,TGCGCCAGCAGCCAAGTACCGCCAGGGGGAATGAACACTGAAGCTTTCTTT,CASSQVPPGGMNTEAFF
.,TRBJ2-2,TRBD2,TRBV9,TGTGCCAGCAGCCCCAGCGGGGGGGCCTATACCGGGGAGCTGTTTTTT,CASSPSGGAYTGELFF
.,TRBJ1-1,.,TRBV5-4,TGTGCCAGCAGCCGATCATTGACAGCGAACACTGAAGCTTTCTTT,CASSRSLTANTEAFF
.,TRBJ1-1,.,TRBV2,TGTGCCAGCAGTGATCAGAGAAGAACTAAAGCTTTCTTT,CASSDQRRTKAFF
.,TRBJ1-3,TRBD1,TRBV9,TGTGCCAGCAGCGCGGACAGGGGGACGGACACCATATATTTT,CASSADRGTDTIYF
.,TRBJ2-3,TRBD1,TRBV4-2,TGTGCCAGCAGCCGACCGGGACAGGGTAGTACAGATACGCAGTATTTT,CASSRPGQGSTDTQYF
once,TRBJ2-1,TRBD2,TRBV9,TGTGCCAGCAGCGTAGGACTAGCGGGGGGCAATGAGCAGTTCTTC,CASSVGLAGGNEQFF
.,TRBJ2-2,TRBD1,TRBV7-3,TGTGCCAGCAGGGGACAGCCGAACACCGGGGAGCTGTTTTTT,CASRGQPNTGELFF
.,TRBJ2-3,TRBD2,TRBV2,TGTGCCAGCAGTACCGGGACTAGCGGGGCAGATACGCAGTATTTT,CASSTGTSGADTQYF
.,TRBJ2-7,.,TRBV6-5,TGTGCCAGCAGTTACTCCTCGGGGGGCGGCTACGAGCAGTACTTC,CASSYSSGGGYEQYF
.,TRBJ1-1,.,TRBV5-1,TGCGCCAGCAGCCAAACCATCAACAGTGACACTGAAGCTTTCTTT,CASSQTINSDTEAFF
.,TRBJ1-2,TRBD1,TRBV6-5,TGTGCCAACCAGGGGGGTTCTTGGGGCTACACCTTC,CANQGGSWGYTF
.,TRBJ1-2,TRBD1,TRBV5-4,TGTGCCAGCAGCTCGAAGGCGGGACAGTCATATGGCTACACCTTC,CASSSKAGQSYGYTF
.,TRBJ2-3,TRBD1,TRBV19,TGTGCCAGTAGTAAGGGGGCAGTCACAGATACGCAGTATTTT,CASSKGAVTDTQYF
.,TRBJ1-6,TRBD1,TRBV5-1,TGCGCCAGCAGCGCCGGACAGGGGAAAGTCTCACCCCTCCACTTT,CASSAGQGKVSPLHF
few,TRBJ2-1,.,TRBV19,TGTGCCAGTACTCTGATCGGGACAATTATAGATGAGCAGTTCTTC,CASTLIGTIIDEQFF
.,TRBJ2-1,TRBD2,TRBV5-4,TGTGCCAGCAGCTTGGGGGGACTAGCGGGGGTTTCCTACAATGAGCAGTTCTTC,CASSLGGLAGVSYNEQFF
once,TRBJ1-6,TRBD1,TRBV11-2,TGTGCCAGCAGCTTAGGGGGTGGGGACAGAGCTTATAATTCACCCCTCCACTTT,CASSLGGGDRAYNSPLHF
.,TRBJ2-2,TRBD1,TRBV5-1,TGCGCCAGCAGCTCCGGGACAGGGGCCGGGGAGCTGTTTTTT,CASSSGTGAGELFF
.,TRBJ1-2,.,TRBV28,TGTGCCAGCAGTTGGGGCGGCGGAACCAACTATGGCTACACCTTC,CASSWGGGTNYGYTF
.,TRBJ1-1,TRBD1,TRBV7-2,TGTGCCAGCAGCTCGACAGGGCGTACTGAAGCTTTCTTT,CASSSTGRTEAFF
few,TRBJ2-5,TRBD1,TRBV2,TGTGCCAGCAGTGGACAGGGATTGCGAGAGACCCAGTACTTC,CASSGQGLRETQYF
.,TRBJ2-4,.,TRBV9,TGTGCCAGCAGCGTAGGTGGAGGAAGGGAAGACATTCAGTACTTC,CASSVGGGREDIQYF
.,TRBJ1-1,.,TRBV5-1,TGCGCCAGCAGCTTTGGGAGGAACACTGAAGCTTTCTTT,CASSFGRNTEAFF
.,TRBJ1-1,TRBD1,TRBV19,TGTGCCAGTAGTACACAGGGGGTTGAAGCTTTCTTT,CASSTQGVEAFF
.,TRBJ2-1,TRBD1,TRBV7-7,TGTGCTAGCAGCTCAGGACAGGCCAGGGGGTTAGACAATGAGCAGTTCTTC,CASSSGQARGLDNEQFF
.,TRBJ1-2,TRBD1,TRBV6-5,TGTGCCGGGGGACAGGGGTACTATGGCTACACCTTC,CAGGQGYYGYTF
once,TRBJ1-2,.,TRBV4-2,TGTGCCAGCAGCCAAGCTACCCCCAAGGGCTACACCTTC,CASSQATPKGYTF
.,TRBJ2-5,TRBD2,TRBV4-2,TGTGCCAGCAGCCTCGGTGGACTAGCGGGGGGACAAGAGACCCAGTACTTC,CASSLGGLAGGQETQYF
once,TRBJ1-2,TRBD1,TRBV27,TGTGCCAGCAGTTCAGGGGGCGCTGACTATGGCTACACCTTC,CASSSGGADYGYTF
.,TRBJ2-3,TRBD2,TRBV4-2,TGTGCCAGCAGCCAAGAACCTAGCGGGGCGTCTAGCACAGATACGCAGTATTTT,CASSQEPSGASSTDTQYF
.,TRBJ1-2,.,TRBV5-1,TGCGCCAGCAGCTTGGTTGGGGGCGCAAATGCAGGCTACACCTTC,CASSLVGGANAGYTF
.,TRBJ1-5,.,TRBV28,TGTGCCAGCAGTCCACCTCAGGGGCAGGGCTCTCAGCCCCAGCATTTT,CASSPPQGQGSQPQHF